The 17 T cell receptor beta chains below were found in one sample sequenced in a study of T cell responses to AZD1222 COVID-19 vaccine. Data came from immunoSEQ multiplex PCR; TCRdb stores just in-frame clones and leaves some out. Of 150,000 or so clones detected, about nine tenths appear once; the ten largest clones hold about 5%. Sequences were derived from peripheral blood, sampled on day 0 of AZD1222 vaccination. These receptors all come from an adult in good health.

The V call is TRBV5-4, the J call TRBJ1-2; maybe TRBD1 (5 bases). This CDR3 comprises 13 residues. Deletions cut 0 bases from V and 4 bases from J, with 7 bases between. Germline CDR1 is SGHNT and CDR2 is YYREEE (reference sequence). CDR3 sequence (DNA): TGTGCCAGCAGCTTGGCAGGGCGCTATGGCTACACCTTC. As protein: CASSLAGRYGYTF.

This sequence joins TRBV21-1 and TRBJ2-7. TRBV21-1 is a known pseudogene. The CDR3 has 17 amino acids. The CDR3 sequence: CASSKSKAAGTSYEQYF. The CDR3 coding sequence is TGTGCCAGCAGCAAAAGTAAAGCGGCGGGGACATCCTACGAGCAGTACTTC.

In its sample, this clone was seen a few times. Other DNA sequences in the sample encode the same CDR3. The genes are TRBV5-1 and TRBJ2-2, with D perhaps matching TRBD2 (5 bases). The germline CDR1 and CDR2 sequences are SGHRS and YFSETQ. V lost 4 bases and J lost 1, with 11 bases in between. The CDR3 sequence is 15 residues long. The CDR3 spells CASSLRTGNTGELFF. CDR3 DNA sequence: TGCGCCAGCAGCCTCCGGACTGGGAACACCGGGGAGCTGTTTTTT.

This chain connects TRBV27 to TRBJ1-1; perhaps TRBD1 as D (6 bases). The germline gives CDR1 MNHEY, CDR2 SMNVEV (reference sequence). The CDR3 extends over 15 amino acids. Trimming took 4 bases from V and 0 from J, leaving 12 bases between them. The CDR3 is CASSSPGAMNTEAFF. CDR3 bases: TGTGCCAGCAGTTCCCCGGGGGCGATGAACACTGAAGCTTTCTTT.

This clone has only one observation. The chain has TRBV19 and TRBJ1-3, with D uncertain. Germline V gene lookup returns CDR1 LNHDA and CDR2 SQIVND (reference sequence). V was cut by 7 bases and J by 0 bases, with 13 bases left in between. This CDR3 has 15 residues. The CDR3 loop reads CASKQRASSGNTIYF. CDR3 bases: TGTGCCAGTAAACAGCGGGCCAGCTCTGGAAACACCATATATTTT.

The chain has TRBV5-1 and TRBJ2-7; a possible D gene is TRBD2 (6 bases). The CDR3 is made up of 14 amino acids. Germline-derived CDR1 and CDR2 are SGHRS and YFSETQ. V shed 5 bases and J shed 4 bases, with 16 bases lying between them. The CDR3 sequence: CASSTSGVAYEQYF. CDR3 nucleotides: TGCGCCAGCAGTACCTCGGGAGTGGCATACGAGCAGTACTTC. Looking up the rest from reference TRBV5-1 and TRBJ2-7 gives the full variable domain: KAGVTQTPRYLIKTRGQQVTLSCSPISGHRSVSWYQQTPGQGLQFLFEYFSETQRNKGNFPGRFSGRQFSNSRSEMNVSTLELGDSALYLCASSTSGVAYEQYFGPGTRLTVT.

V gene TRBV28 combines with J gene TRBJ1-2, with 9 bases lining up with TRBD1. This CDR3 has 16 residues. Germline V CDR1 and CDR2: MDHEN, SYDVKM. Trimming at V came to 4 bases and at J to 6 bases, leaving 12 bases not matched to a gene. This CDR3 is CASSSTWGDRANGYTF. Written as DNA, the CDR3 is TGTGCCAGCAGTTCCACGTGGGGGGACAGGGCGAATGGCTACACCTTC.

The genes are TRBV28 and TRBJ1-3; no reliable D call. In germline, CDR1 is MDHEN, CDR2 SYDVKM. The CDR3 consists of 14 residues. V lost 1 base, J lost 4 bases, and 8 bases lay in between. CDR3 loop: CASSLFRLGNTIYF. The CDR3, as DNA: TGTGCCAGCAGTTTATTCCGGCTGGGAAACACCATATATTTT.

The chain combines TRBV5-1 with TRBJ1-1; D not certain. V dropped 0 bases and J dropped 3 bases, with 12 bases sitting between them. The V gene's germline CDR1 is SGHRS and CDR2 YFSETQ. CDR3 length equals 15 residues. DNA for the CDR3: TGCGCCAGCAGCTTGGTCGGAGGGAGGGACACTGAAGCTTTCTTT. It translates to CASSLVGGRDTEAFF.

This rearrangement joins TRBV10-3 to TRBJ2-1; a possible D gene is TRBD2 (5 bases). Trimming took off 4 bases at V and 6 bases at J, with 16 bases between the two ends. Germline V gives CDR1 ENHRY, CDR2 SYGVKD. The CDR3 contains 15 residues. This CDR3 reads CAISVEVKGANEQFF. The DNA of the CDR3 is TGTGCCATCAGTGTCGAGGTAAAGGGAGCCAATGAGCAGTTCTTC.

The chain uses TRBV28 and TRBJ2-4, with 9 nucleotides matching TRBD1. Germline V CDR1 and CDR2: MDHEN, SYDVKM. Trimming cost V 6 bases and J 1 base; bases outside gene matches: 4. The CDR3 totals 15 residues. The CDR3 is CASSSQGAAKNIQYF. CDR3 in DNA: TGTGCCAGCAGCTCACAGGGGGCGGCCAAAAACATTCAGTACTTC. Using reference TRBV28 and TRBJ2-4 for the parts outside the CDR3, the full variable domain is DVKVTQSSRYLVKRTGEKVFLECVQDMDHENMFWYRQDPGLGLRLIYFSYDVKMKEKGDIPEGYSVSREKKERFSLILESASTNQTSMYLCASSSQGAAKNIQYFGAGTRLSVL.

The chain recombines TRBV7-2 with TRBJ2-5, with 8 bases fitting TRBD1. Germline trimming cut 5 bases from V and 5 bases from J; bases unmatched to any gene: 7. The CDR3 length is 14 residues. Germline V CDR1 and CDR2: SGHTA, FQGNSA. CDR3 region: CASSDRGRRETQYF. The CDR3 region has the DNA TGTGCCAGCAGCGACAGGGGAAGGCGGGAGACCCAGTACTTC.

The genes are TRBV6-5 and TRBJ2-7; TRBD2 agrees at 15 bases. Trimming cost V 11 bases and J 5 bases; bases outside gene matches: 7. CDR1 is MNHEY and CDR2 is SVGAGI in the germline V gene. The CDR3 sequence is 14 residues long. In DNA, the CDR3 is TGTGCCGTGCGGGGGACTAGCGGGAGGCACGAGCAGTACTTC. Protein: CAVRGTSGRHEQYF.

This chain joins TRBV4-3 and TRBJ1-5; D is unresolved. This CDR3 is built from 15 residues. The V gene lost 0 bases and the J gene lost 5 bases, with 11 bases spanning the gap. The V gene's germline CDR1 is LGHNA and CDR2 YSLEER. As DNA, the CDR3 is TGCGCCAGCAGCCAAGAAACATCTGGACATCAGCCCCAGCATTTT. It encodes CASSQETSGHQPQHF.

As DNA, the CDR3 is TGTGCCAGCAGCCAAGCCAGGGGATATGGCTACACCTTC. Encoded protein: CASSQARGYGYTF. V gene TRBV14 combines with J gene TRBJ1-2, with a tentative D call TRBD1 (6 bases). The CDR3 spans 13 residues. In germline, CDR1 is SGHDN, CDR2 FVKESK. Trimming took off 1 base at V and 5 bases at J, with 8 bases between the two ends.

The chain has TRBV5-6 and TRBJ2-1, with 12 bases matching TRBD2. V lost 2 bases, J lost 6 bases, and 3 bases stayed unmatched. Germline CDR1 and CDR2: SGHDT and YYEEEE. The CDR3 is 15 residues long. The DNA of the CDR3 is TGTGCCAGCAGCTTCAGACTAGCGGGAGCCAATGAGCAGTTCTTC. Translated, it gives CASSFRLAGANEQFF.

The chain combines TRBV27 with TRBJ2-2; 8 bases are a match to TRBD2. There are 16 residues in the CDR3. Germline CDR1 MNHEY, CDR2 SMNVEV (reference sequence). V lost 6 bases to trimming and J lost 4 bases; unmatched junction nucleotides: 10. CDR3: CASSALSGTITGELFF. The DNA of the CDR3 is TGTGCCAGCAGCGCTCTTAGCGGGACGATCACCGGGGAGCTGTTTTTT.